What follows describes a single TCR beta chain. The CDR3 is 15 amino acids. Trimming took 5 bases from V and 4 from J; bases not matched to a gene: 6. Germline V gene lookup returns CDR1 MNHNY and CDR2 SVGAGI (reference sequence). The Seattle patients, enrolled during active infection, were followed longitudinally. The data originate from a study of blood T cell repertoires in COVID-19. On the study more broadly: PBMCs, B-cell-depleted T cells, or T cells were the source of the cDNA or gDNA that made up the material.

Per the study methods: Scientists estimated how many nucleated cells there were by amplifying reference gene primers. Data came from immunoSEQ multiplex PCR; TCRdb stores just in-frame clones and leaves some out. V, J and clone size derive from that table, while D and trimming were established from the DNA sequence. The table has 300,000 to 400,000 clones, 86% seen once. The TCR comes from an older woman with COVID-19, enrolled during active disease. The specimen was peripheral blood. The rearrangement uses TRBV6-6 and TRBJ1-2; TRBD1 matches 11 bases. CDR3: CASSTYGQGAYGYTF. CDR3 DNA sequence: TGTGCCAGCAGTACCTACGGACAGGGGGCCTATGGCTACACCTTC.